The rows below give T cell receptor beta chains drawn from one sample of a study of CD8 T cells in Susac syndrome. TCRdb itself ran the immunoSEQ multiplex PCR reads through MiXCR, one entry per CDR3 protein. Among roughly 140,000 distinct CDR3 sequences, approximately 94% were seen once, and the ten largest hold around 0.21%. Sequencing was done on a sample of CD8+ T cells from PBMCs. These TCRs come from a human donor with multiple sclerosis. Both conserved end residues are part of each CDR3. D genes are given only for firm matches. Some rows have no size entry. The others give once, few or many, or a class for an expanded clone.

TRBV27	-	TRBD1	TRBJ2-7	TGTGCCAGCAGTTTATTGACGGACAGGGTCCCCTACGAGCAGTACTTC	CASSLLTDRVPYEQYF
TRBV7-8	-	-	TRBJ2-3	TGTGCCAGCAGCTTAGTACCTAGTGGGGGGGCCGATACGCAGTATTTT	CASSLVPSGGADTQYF
TRBV12-3/TRBV12-4	-	TRBD2	TRBJ2-5	TGTGCCAGCAGTCTCGGGACTACACTTGGGGAGACCCAGTACTTC	CASSLGTTLGETQYF
TRBV11-2	-	-	TRBJ2-4	TGTGCCAGCAGCTTAGATCGTAGGAGGACGGACGTTCTAGCCAAAAACATTCAGTACTTC	CASSLDRRRTDVLAKNIQYF
TRBV19	few	-	TRBJ2-7	TGTGCCAGTAGTCCGCGGGGCCGATACGAGCAGTACTTC	CASSPRGRYEQYF
TRBV20-1	-	TRBD2	TRBJ2-3	TGCAGTGCTTCCGGGACTAGCGGGGGTGGAGATACGCAGTATTTT	CSASGTSGGGDTQYF
TRBV5-1	-	-	TRBJ1-2	TGCGCCAGCAGCTTGGAAGGGGGCTATGGCTACACCTTC	CASSLEGGYGYTF
TRBV28	-	-	TRBJ2-7	TGTGCCAGCAGCTACAGGAGCCTGGAGCAGTACTTC	CASSYRSLEQYF
TRBV13	-	-	TRBJ2-7	TGTGCCAGCAGCTTAGAATCCTCCGACGAGCAGTACTTC	CASSLESSDEQYF
TRBV3-1	-	TRBD1	TRBJ2-7	TGTGCCAGCAGCCGCGGACAGGGTAGGTACGAGCAGTACTTC	CASSRGQGRYEQYF
TRBV20-1	-	-	TRBJ2-1	TGCAGTGCGCGCTACAATGAGCAGTTCTTC	CSARYNEQFF
TRBV20-1	-	-	TRBJ1-2	TGCAGTGCCCCCAAGACGGGGGAGGGGAATGGCTACACCTTC	CSAPKTGEGNGYTF
TRBV9	-	TRBD1	TRBJ1-4	TGTGCCAGCAGCGTATCAGGGGGCACGGGTGAAAAACTGTTTTTT	CASSVSGGTGEKLFF
TRBV5-6	once	-	TRBJ2-7	TGTGCCAGCAGCAAGGAGAGGGACCGTCTGACCTCCGAGCAGTACTTC	CASSKERDRLTSEQYF
TRBV13	-	-	TRBJ2-1	TGTGCCAGCAGCCACGACAGCGAGGAGCAGTTCTTC	CASSHDSEEQFF
TRBV12-3/TRBV12-4	-	TRBD1	TRBJ2-5	TGTGCCAGCAGCCCACTGAACAGGGGCGGGGAGACCCAGTACTTC	CASSPLNRGGETQYF
TRBV7-9	once	TRBD2	TRBJ2-2	TGTGCCAGCATCACCCCGTTGGGGGGGAGTCACGGGGAGCTGTTTTTT	CASITPLGGSHGELFF
TRBV12-3/TRBV12-4	-	TRBD1	TRBJ1-1	TGTGCCAGCAGCCATGGACAGGGGATCGCTGAAGCTTTCTTT	CASSHGQGIAEAFF
TRBV5-6	-	-	TRBJ2-3	TGTGCCAGTAACTCCGGCACAGATACGCAGTATTTT	CASNSGTDTQYF
TRBV30	once	-	TRBJ2-7	TGTGCCTGGAGCTTGAGCGATGCCTACGAGCAGTACTTC	CAWSLSDAYEQYF